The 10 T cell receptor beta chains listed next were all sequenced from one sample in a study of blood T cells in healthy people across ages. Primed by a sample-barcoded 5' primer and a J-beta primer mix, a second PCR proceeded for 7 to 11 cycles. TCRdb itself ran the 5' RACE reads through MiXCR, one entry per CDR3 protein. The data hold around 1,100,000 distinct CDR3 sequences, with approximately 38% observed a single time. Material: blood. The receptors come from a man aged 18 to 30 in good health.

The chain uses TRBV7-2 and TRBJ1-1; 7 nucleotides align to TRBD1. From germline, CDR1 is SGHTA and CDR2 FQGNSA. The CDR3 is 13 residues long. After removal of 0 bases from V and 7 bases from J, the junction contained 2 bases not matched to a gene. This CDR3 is CASSLARDSEAFF. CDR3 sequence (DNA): TGTGCCAGCAGCTTAGCGCGGGACAGTGAAGCTTTCTTT. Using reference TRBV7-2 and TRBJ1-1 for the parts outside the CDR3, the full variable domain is GAGVSQSPSNKVTEKGKDVELRCDPISGHTALYWYRQSLGQGLEFLIYFQGNSAPDKSGLPSDRFSAERTGGSVSTLTIQRTQQEDSAVYLCASSLARDSEAFFGQGTRLTVV.

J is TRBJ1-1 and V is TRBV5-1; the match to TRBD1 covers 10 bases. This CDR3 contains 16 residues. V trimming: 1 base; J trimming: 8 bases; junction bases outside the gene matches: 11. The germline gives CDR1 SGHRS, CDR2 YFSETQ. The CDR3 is CASSLISGTGETEAFF. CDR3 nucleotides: TGCGCCAGCAGCTTGATCTCCGGGACAGGGGAGACCGAAGCTTTCTTT.

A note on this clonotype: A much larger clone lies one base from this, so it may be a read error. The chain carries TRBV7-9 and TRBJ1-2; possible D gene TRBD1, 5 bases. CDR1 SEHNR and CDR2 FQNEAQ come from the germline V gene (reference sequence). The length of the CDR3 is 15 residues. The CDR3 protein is CASSQSDRPNHGYTF. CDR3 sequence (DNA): TGTGCCAGCAGCCAATCTGACAGACCTAACCATGGCTACACCTTC.

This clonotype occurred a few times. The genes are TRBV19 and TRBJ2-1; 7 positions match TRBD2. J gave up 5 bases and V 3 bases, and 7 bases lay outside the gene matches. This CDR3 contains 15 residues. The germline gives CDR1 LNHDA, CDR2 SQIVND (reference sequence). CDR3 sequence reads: CASSMAASGDNEQFF. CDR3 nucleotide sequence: TGTGCCAGTAGTATGGCGGCTAGCGGCGACAATGAGCAGTTCTTC.

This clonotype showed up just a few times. The CDR3, as DNA: TGTGCCAGCTCACCACGGGGGTCCGAAAATCAGCCCCAGCATTTT. Translation: CASSPRGSENQPQHF. The V and J genes are TRBV18 and TRBJ1-5; a possible D gene is TRBD1 (5 bases). There are 15 residues in the CDR3. The V end lost 1 base, the J end lost 4 bases, and 11 bases lay between the germline ends. Germline lookup yields CDR1 KGHSH and CDR2 LQKENI.

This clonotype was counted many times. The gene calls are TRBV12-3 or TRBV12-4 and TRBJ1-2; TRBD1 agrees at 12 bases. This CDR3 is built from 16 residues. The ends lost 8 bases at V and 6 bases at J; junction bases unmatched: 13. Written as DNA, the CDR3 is TGTGCCAGCTTTTTTGGGGGGACAGGGGGCCGAAATGGCTACACCTTC. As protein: CASFFGGTGGRNGYTF.

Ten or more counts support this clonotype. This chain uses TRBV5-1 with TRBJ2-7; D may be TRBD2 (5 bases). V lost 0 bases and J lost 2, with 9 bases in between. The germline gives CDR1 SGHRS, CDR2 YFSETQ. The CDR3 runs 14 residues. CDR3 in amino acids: CASSLDGLPYEQYF. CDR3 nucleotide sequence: TGCGCCAGCAGCTTGGACGGACTCCCCTACGAGCAGTACTTC.

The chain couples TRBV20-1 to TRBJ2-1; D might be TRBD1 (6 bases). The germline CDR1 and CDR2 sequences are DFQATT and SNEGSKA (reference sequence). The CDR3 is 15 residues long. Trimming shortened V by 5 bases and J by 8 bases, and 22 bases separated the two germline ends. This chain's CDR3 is CSADPRTVGFYEQFF. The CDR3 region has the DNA TGCAGTGCTGACCCTAGGACAGTCGGGTTTTATGAGCAGTTCTTC.

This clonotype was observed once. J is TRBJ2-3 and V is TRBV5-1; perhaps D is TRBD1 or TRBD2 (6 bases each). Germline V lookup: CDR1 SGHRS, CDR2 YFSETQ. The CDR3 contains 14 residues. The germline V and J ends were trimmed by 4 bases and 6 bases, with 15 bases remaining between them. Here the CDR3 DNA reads TGCGCCAGCAGCCCGAAAGGGGGGCGCGATACGCAGTATTTT. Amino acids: CASSPKGGRDTQYF.

Here the CDR3 reads CASSPQGDAGQETQYF. The CDR3 DNA reads as TGTGCCAGCTCACCACAGGGTGATGCGGGTCAAGAGACCCAGTACTTC. This rearrangement joins TRBV18 to TRBJ2-5; TRBD2 might be the D (5 bases). The CDR3 sequence is 16 residues long. Germline V lookup: CDR1 KGHSH, CDR2 LQKENI. The ends were cut back, 1 base at V and 2 bases at J, with 14 bases in the middle.